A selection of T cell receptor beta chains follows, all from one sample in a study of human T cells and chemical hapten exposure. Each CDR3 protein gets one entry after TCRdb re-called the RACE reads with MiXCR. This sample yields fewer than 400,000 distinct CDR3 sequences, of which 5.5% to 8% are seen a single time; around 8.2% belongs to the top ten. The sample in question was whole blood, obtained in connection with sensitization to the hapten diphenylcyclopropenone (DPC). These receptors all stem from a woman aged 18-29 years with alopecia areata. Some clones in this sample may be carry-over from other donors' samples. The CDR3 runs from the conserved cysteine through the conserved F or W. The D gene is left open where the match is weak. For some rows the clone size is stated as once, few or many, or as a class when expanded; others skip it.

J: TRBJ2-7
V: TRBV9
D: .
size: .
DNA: TGTGCCAGCAGCTCAGATTATAGACCGGAGTACGAGCAGTACTTC
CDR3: CASSSDYRPEYEQYF

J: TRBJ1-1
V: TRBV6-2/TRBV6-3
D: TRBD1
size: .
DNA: TGTGCCAGCAGTTACCGGACAGGGATCTCTGAAGCTTTCTTT
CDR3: CASSYRTGISEAFF

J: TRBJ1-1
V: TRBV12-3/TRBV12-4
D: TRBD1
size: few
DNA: TGTGCCAGCAGAAGAGGGGGACAGGGCATCACTGAAGCTTTCTTT
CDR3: CASRRGGQGITEAFF

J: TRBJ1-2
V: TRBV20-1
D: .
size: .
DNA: TGCAGTGCTATCGAGGGAGGCTCCTATGGCTACACCTTC
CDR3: CSAIEGGSYGYTF

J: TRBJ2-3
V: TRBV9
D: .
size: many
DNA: TGTGCCAGCAGCGTAGAAACAGATACGCAGTATTTT
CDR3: CASSVETDTQYF

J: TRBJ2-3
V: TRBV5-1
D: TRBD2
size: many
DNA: TGCGCCAGCAGCTTGCTGGGACTAGCGGGGGATGCTAGCACAGATACGCAGTATTTT
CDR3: CASSLLGLAGDASTDTQYF

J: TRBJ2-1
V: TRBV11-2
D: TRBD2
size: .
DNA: TGTGCCAGCAGCTGGAGCGGCGGGGGGGACAATGAGCAGTTCTTC
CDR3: CASSWSGGGDNEQFF

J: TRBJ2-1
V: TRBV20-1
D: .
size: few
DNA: TGCAGTGCTAGTTTGGGGCGGGCATACAATGAGCAGTTCTTC
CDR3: CSASLGRAYNEQFF

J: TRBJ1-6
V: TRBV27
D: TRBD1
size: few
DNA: TGTGCCAGCAGTTTAGGGACAGGGATTACCTATAATTCACCCCTCCACTTT
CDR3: CASSLGTGITYNSPLHF

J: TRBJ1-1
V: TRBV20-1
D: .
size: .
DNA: TGCAGTGCTAGAGGAGGGTTTGAGAGGATGAACACTGAAGCTTTCTTT
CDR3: CSARGGFERMNTEAFF

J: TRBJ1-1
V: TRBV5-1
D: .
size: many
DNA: TGCGCCAGCAGCTTACGACCGGAGAACACTGAAGCTTTCTTT
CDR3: CASSLRPENTEAFF

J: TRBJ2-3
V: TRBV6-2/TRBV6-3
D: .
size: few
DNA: TGTGCCAGCACGACTAATGGGAATACGCAGTATTTT
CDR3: CASTTNGNTQYF

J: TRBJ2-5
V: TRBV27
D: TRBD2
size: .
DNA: TGTGCCAGCAGTTCGAGTAGCGGGGTCGAAGAGACCCAGTACTTC
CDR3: CASSSSSGVEETQYF

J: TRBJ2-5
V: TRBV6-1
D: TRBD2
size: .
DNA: TGTGCCAGCAGCCCCGCGACGGGACTAGCGGGGCTCTTAGAAGAGACCCAGTACTTC
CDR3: CASSPATGLAGLLEETQYF

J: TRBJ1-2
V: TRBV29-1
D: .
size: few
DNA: TGCAGCGTGTCAGGTTTTGATGGCTACACCTTC
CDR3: CSVSGFDGYTF

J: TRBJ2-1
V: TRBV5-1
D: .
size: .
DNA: TGCGCCAGCAGCTCGCGGGCGGGTAGCTACAATGAGCAGTTCTTC
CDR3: CASSSRAGSYNEQFF

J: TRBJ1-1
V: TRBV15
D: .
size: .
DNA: TGTGCCACCAGCAGAGATGTTGTGGGCCTCAACACTGAAGCTTTCTTT
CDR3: CATSRDVVGLNTEAFF

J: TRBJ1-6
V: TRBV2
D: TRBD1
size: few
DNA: TGTGCCAGCGGCGAGGGACAGATTAATTCACCCCTCCACTTT
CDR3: CASGEGQINSPLHF

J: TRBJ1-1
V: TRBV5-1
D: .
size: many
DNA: TGCGCCAGCATAAAGAGTTCGGGGGGCACTGAAGCTTTCTTT
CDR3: CASIKSSGGTEAFF

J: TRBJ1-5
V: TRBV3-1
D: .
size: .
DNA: TGTGCCAGCAGCCAAGATTCGCCAGGGCACGGTCAGCCCCAGCATTTT
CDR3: CASSQDSPGHGQPQHF

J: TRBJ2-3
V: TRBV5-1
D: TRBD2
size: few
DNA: TGCGCCAGCAGCTCCCGGACTAGCGGGGTTAGCACAGATACGCAGTATTTT
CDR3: CASSSRTSGVSTDTQYF

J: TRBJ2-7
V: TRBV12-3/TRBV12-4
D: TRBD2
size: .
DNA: TGTGCCAGCAGGCTAGCGGGGCGAGAGCAGTACTTC
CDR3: CASRLAGREQYF

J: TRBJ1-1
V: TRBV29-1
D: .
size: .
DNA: TGCAGCGTCACCGATGACAGGTGGAACACTGAAGCTTTCTTT
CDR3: CSVTDDRWNTEAFF

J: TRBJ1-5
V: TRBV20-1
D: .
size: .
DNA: TGCAGTGCTCCAGTTACCGGGCAGGTAGATCAGCCCCAGCATTTT
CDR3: CSAPVTGQVDQPQHF

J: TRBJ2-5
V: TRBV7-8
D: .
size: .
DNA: TGTGCCAGCAGCTTATGGGTAACGGAGACCCAGTACTTC
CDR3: CASSLWVTETQYF

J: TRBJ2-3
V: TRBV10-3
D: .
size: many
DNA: TGTGCCATCAGTGAGACCGCAGATACGCAGTATTTT
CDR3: CAISETADTQYF

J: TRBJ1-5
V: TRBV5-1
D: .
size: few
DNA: TGCGCCAGCAGCCCAGATGTGGGGCCCAATCAGCCCCAGCATTTT
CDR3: CASSPDVGPNQPQHF

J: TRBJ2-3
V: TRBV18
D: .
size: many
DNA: TGTGCCAGCTCACCAGAAAGCACAGATACGCAGTATTTT
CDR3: CASSPESTDTQYF

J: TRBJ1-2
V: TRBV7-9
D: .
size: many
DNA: TGTGCCAGCAGATCTGCGGGCTCTTTCGATGGCTACACCTTC
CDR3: CASRSAGSFDGYTF

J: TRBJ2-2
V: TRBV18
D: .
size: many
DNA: TGTGCCAGCCACACCGGGGTGTCCGGGGAGCTGTTTTTT
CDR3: CASHTGVSGELFF

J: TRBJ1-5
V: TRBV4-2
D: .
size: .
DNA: TGTGCCAGCAGCCAAGATCGGGGGACCAATCAGCCCCAGCATTTT
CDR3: CASSQDRGTNQPQHF

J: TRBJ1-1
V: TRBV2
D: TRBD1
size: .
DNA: TGCGTGGGGACAGCCAACACTGAAGCTTTCTTT
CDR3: CVGTANTEAFF

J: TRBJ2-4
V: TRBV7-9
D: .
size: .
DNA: TGTGCCAGCAGCTTAGGTATCGGGACGGAGTACTTC
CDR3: CASSLGIGTEYF

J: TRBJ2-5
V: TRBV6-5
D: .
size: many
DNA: TGTGCCAGCAGTGTTAGCGGATTCCAAGAGACCCAGTACTTC
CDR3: CASSVSGFQETQYF

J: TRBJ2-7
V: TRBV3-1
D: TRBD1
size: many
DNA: TGTGCCAGCAGCCAGGGGACAGGGATCTACGAGCAGTACTTC
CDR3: CASSQGTGIYEQYF

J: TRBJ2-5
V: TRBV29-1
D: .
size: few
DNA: TGCAGCGTGCTTCCTGCCAACCAAGAGACCCAGTACTTC
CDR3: CSVLPANQETQYF

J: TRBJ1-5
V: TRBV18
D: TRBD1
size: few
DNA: TGTGCCAGCTCATCCGGGACAGGGGTTATGATTTTTGAGCCCCAGCATTTT
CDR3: CASSSGTGVMIFEPQHF

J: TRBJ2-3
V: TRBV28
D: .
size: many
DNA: TGTGCCAGCAGTTTTCTAGGGGCCAGCACAGATACGCAGTATTTT
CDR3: CASSFLGASTDTQYF

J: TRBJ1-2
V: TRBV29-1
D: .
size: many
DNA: TGCAGCGTTGAAGATCCGGGACGCCTAACGGACTATGGCTACACCTTC
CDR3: CSVEDPGRLTDYGYTF

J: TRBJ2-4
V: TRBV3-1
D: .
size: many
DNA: TGTGCCAGCAGCCAAGGGGGCTTAGCCAAAAACATTCAGTACTTC
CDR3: CASSQGGLAKNIQYF

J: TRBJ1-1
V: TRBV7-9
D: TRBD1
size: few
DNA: TGTGCCAGCAGCACACGGACAGGCGCTGAAGCTTTCTTT
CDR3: CASSTRTGAEAFF

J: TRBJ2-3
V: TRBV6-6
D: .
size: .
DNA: TGTGCCAGCAGTTACTCGGCCGGCAGAGGAGATACGCAGTATTTT
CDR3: CASSYSAGRGDTQYF

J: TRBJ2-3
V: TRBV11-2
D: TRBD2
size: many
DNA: TGTGCCAGCAGCTTAACACTAGCGGGGGGCTTAGATACGCAGTATTTT
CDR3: CASSLTLAGGLDTQYF

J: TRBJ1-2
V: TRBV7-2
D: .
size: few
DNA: TGTGCCAGCAGCCCCTGGGGGGGCGATGGCTACACCTTC
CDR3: CASSPWGGDGYTF

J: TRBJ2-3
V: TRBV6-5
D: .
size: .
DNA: TGTGCCAGCAGTTACGGGTCCCCATCTAGCACAGATACGCAGTATTTT
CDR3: CASSYGSPSSTDTQYF

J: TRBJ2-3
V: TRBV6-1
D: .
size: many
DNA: TGTGCCAGCAGTGAAGTGTATCGGGCAGCTTTT
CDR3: CASSEVYRAAF

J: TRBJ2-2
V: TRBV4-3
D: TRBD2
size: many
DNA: TGCGCCAGCAGCCAAGATTCCCCACTAGCGGGGGATCGGGCCGGGGAGCTGTTTTTT
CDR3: CASSQDSPLAGDRAGELFF

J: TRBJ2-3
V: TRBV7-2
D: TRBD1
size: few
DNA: TGTGCCAGCAGCATGGACAGGGGAGGTACGCAGTATTTT
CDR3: CASSMDRGGTQYF

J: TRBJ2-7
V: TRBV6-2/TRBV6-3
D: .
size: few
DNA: TGTGCCAGCAGTTCGTCATTCTACGAGCAGTACTTC
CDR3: CASSSSFYEQYF

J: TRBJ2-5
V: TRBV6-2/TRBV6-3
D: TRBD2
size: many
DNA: TGTGCCAGCACCACGGCGGGGGGAACCGGAGCTGAGACCCAGTACTTC
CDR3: CASTTAGGTGAETQYF

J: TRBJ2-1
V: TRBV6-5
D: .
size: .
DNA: TGTGCCAGCAGCCGTAGCTCCTACAATGAGCAGTTCTTC
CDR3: CASSRSSYNEQFF

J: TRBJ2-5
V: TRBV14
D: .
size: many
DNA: TGTGCCAGCAGCCAAGGGCAGCTAAATTCTTTCCAAGAGACCCAGTACTTC
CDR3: CASSQGQLNSFQETQYF